This T cell receptor beta chain was identified during a study of T cell changes during pregnancy in multiple sclerosis (dated by TCRdb to between 2018 and 2021). Regarding the complete study: The study examined how the T cell repertoire changed over the course of pregnancy in women with multiple sclerosis.

The junction shows trimming of 0 bases on V and 9 bases on J, plus 12 bases between the germline ends. The CDR3 measures 14 amino acids from cysteine to phenylalanine. The retained sequence is limited to the CDR3, 42 bases, with the frame set at the first base. CDR1 and CDR2 are read off the germline V gene as SNHLY and FYNNEI. Of note for this clone: Its antigen remains unidentified. No clone much larger than this one lies a single base away; base qualities are absent.

The library was generated by the immunoSEQ multiplex PCR assay. The table was pulled from immuneACCESS by TCRdb, which kept in-frame rearrangements only. Such tables lose some clones; where checked, under half of the loss comes from unresolved V genes, and the rest has no known cause. For this sample there are around 49,000 clones; about nine tenths appear just once. The biggest ten clones account for 0.61% of the sample. Sample: CD4+ T cells from peripheral blood mononuclear cells, taken after pregnancy. The source of this sequence is a female donor in good health, enrolled as a control in a pregnancy study. Here the chain combines TRBV2 and TRBJ2-4, with the D gene call left open. CDR3 sequence: CASSEAPRNGIQYF. The DNA reads TGTGCCAGCAGTGAAGCACCCCGCAACGGCATTCAGTACTTC.